Below are 10 T cell receptor beta chains sequenced from a single sample in a study of T cell changes during pregnancy in multiple sclerosis. This table comes from immunoSEQ multiplex PCR, and its TCRdb copy is limited to in-frame clones, with some not included. The sample holds about 74,000 clones, approximately 91% seen once. This specimen consisted of peripheral blood, obtained in the third trimester of pregnancy. All receptors come from a female donor with multiple sclerosis, enrolled in a pregnancy study.

This clone was picked up one time. This chain connects TRBV20-1 to TRBJ1-1, with D uncertain. Trimming left V 5 bases short and J 6 bases short, with 7 bases between. CDR3 length equals 10 residues. CDR1 is DFQATT and CDR2 is SNEGSKA in the germline V gene (reference sequence). CDR3 amino acids: CSASFPEAFF. DNA for the CDR3: TGCAGTGCTTCTTTCCCTGAAGCTTTCTTT.

V is TRBV18 and J is TRBJ2-2; a weak D match, TRBD1 (5 bases). V shed 6 bases and J shed 7 bases, with 15 bases lying between them. Germline CDR1 is KGHSH and CDR2 is LQKENI. The CDR3 is 14 residues long. In DNA, the CDR3 is TGTGCCAGCTCCCCCCCGGACAAACTCGGGGAGCTGTTTTTT. Translating it yields CASSPPDKLGELFF.

CDR3 protein: CASSLFQGALYTEAFF. CDR3 DNA: TGTGCCAGCAGTTTATTCCAGGGGGCGCTTTATACTGAAGCTTTCTTT. This sequence joins TRBV27 and TRBJ1-1; 8 positions agree with TRBD1. In germline, CDR1 is MNHEY, CDR2 SMNVEV (reference sequence). The CDR3 contains 16 residues. V shed 1 base, J shed 5 bases, and the junction held 9 bases outside the gene matches.

This rearrangement joins TRBV30 to TRBJ1-2, with D possibly matching TRBD1 (6 bases). Germline V gene lookup returns CDR1 GTSNPN and CDR2 SVGIG (reference sequence). The length of the CDR3 is 10 residues. V was pared by 1 base and J by 10 bases, with 7 bases between. CDR3 sequence (DNA): TGTGCCTGGAGTGGGACAGTCTACACCTTC. Its translation: CAWSGTVYTF. Full variable domain (rest looked up from reference TRBV30 and TRBJ1-2): SQTIHQWPATLVQPVGSPLSLECTVEGTSNPNLYWYRQAAGRGLQLLFYSVGIGQISSEVPQNLSASRPQDRQFILSSKKLLLSDSGFYLCAWSGTVYTFGSGTRLTVV.

This clone has only one observation. This sequence joins TRBV5-1 and TRBJ2-7; D perhaps matches TRBD1 (6 bases). Germline loops: CDR1 SGHRS, CDR2 YFSETQ. The V and J ends lost 0 bases and 3 bases respectively, with 7 bases between them. There are 13 residues in the CDR3. Here the CDR3 reads CASSLDRVYEQYF. Written as DNA, the CDR3 is TGCGCCAGCAGCTTGGACAGGGTCTACGAGCAGTACTTC. Supplemented by reference TRBV5-1 and TRBJ2-7, the full variable domain reads KAGVTQTPRYLIKTRGQQVTLSCSPISGHRSVSWYQQTPGQGLQFLFEYFSETQRNKGNFPGRFSGRQFSNSRSEMNVSTLELGDSALYLCASSLDRVYEQYFGPGTRLTVT.

This chain links TRBV5-1 with TRBJ2-6; possible D gene TRBD2, 6 bases. Between the trimmed V and J ends, which lost 1 base and 0 bases, there was a span of 14 bases. Germline V gene sequence: CDR1 SGHRS, CDR2 YFSETQ. The CDR3 has 18 residues. In DNA form, the CDR3 reads TGCGCCAGCAGCTTGTGGAGGGGCCCCTTCTCTGGGGCCAACGTCCTGACTTTC. Translated: CASSLWRGPFSGANVLTF. Full variable domain (missing parts from reference TRBV5-1 and TRBJ2-6): KAGVTQTPRYLIKTRGQQVTLSCSPISGHRSVSWYQQTPGQGLQFLFEYFSETQRNKGNFPGRFSGRQFSNSRSEMNVSTLELGDSALYLCASSLWRGPFSGANVLTFGAGSRLTVL.

The chain recombines TRBV10-3 with TRBJ2-3; weak D call: TRBD2 (5 bases). The CDR3 length is 19 residues. Germline CDR1 and CDR2: ENHRY and SYGVKD. V was clipped by 0 bases and J by 2 bases, with 21 bases between them. The chain's CDR3 is CAISESSGESGFDTDTQYF. CDR3 bases: TGTGCCATCAGTGAGTCAAGCGGTGAAAGTGGATTTGACACAGATACGCAGTATTTT.

The CDR3 region is CASSPSDRFAEQYF. The CDR3 DNA follows: TGTGCCAGTAGTCCCTCGGACAGGTTCGCTGAGCAGTACTTC. V is TRBV19 and J is TRBJ2-7; 7 bases match TRBD1. The CDR3 is 14 residues long. V lost 5 bases and J lost 7; bases outside the gene matches: 11. CDR1 is LNHDA and CDR2 is SQIVND in the germline V gene (reference sequence).

On this clone itself: Mismatch with germline at one junction end may stem from a read error. The V call is TRBV6-1, the J call TRBJ2-1, with D possibly matching TRBD2 (6 bases). The CDR3 length is 16 residues. In germline, CDR1 is MNHNS, CDR2 SASEGT. The CDR3 nucleotides are TGTGCCATCAGTGAGTCGCAAGGGGAGGCCTACAATGAGCAGTTCTTC. As protein: CAISESQGEAYNEQFF.

The chain combines TRBV30 with TRBJ1-4, with TRBD1 as a possible D gene (6 bases). The CDR3 consists of 19 residues. The germline V gene encodes CDR1 GTSNPN and CDR2 SVGIG (reference sequence). V was clipped by 0 bases and J by 8 bases, with 28 bases between them. This chain's CDR3 is CAWSVPPHRVSSGGEKLFF. The CDR3 coding sequence is TGTGCCTGGAGTGTACCCCCGCACAGGGTAAGTTCGGGTGGAGAAAAACTGTTTTTT.